The 16 T cell receptor beta chains listed next were all sequenced from one sample in a study of OX40 agonist ivuxolimab in advanced cancers. Produced via immunoSEQ multiplex PCR; TCRdb's table is partial and in-frame only. This table holds over 100,000 clones, more than 80% found once. The sequences come from CD4+ or CD8+ T cells sorted from blood, collected in a trial of the OX40 agonist ivuxolimab. The receptors shown here come from an adult with an advanced solid tumor such as melanoma, head and neck, liver or kidney cancer.

This rearrangement joins TRBV7-2 to TRBJ2-7, with 12 bases aligning to TRBD2. V trimming: 6 bases; J trimming: 2 bases; junction bases outside the gene matches: 17. CDR3 length: 19 residues. Germline V gives CDR1 SGHTA, CDR2 FQGNSA. CDR3 nucleotide sequence: TGTGCCAGCAGACGCTCTAGCGGGGGGGGGCCAACGCTGGCCTACGAGCAGTACTTC. Encoded protein: CASRRSSGGGPTLAYEQYF.

This chain uses TRBV5-1 with TRBJ1-2; unclear D gene. This CDR3 contains 12 residues. CDR1 is SGHRS and CDR2 is YFSETQ in the germline V gene. V lost 7 bases and J lost 6, with 13 bases in between. The chain's CDR3 is CASSLVGDGYTF. CDR3 sequence (DNA): TGCGCCAGCTCCCTGGTTGGGGATGGCTACACCTTC.

The chain uses TRBV6-5 and TRBJ1-2, with TRBD1 matching 7 bases. This CDR3 region has 13 residues. Germline V gene sequence: CDR1 MNHEY, CDR2 SVGAGI. The J segment lost 4 bases and the V segment lost 6 bases, leaving 5 bases of the junction unmatched. In DNA form, the CDR3 reads TGTGCCAGCAGCGAGGGACAGATCTATGGCTACACCTTC. Translating gives CASSEGQIYGYTF.

The rearrangement links TRBV18 to TRBJ1-2; D not resolved. Germline-derived CDR1 and CDR2 are KGHSH and LQKENI. CDR3 length equals 15 residues. Trimming removed 6 bases at V and 2 bases at J, with 16 bases between. The CDR3 spells CASSPLDGLNYGYTF. CDR3 coding DNA: TGTGCCAGCTCCCCCCTGGACGGATTAAACTATGGCTACACCTTC.

V is TRBV28 and J is TRBJ1-2; the match to TRBD1 covers 12 bases. This CDR3 has 14 residues. Looked up from germline, CDR1 is MDHEN and CDR2 is SYDVKM. J lost 8 bases, V lost 5 bases, and 6 bases had no gene match. CDR3 sequence (DNA): TGTGCCAGCAGTCCGGGGGACAGGGGGCGAGGCTACACCTTC. This codes for CASSPGDRGRGYTF.

V and J are TRBV5-6 and TRBJ2-3, with no clear D. The CDR3 has 11 amino acids. Germline CDR1 and CDR2: SGHDT and YYEEEE. V was cut by 6 bases and J by 2 bases, with 4 bases left in between. The CDR3 protein is CASKTTDTQYF. CDR3 DNA sequence: TGTGCCAGCAAGACCACAGATACGCAGTATTTT.

CDR3 nucleotides: TGTGCCAGCAGTTACAAAGGGGTAGCTTTCTTT. Translating it yields CASSYKGVAFF. V usage is TRBV6-5 and J usage is TRBJ1-1, with D possibly matching TRBD1 (5 bases). Trimming took 2 bases from V and 10 from J, leaving 8 bases between them. Germline V gene data show CDR1 as MNHEY and CDR2 as SVGAGI. The CDR3 runs 11 residues.

This chain joins TRBV6-6 and TRBJ2-7; 9 bases map to TRBD1. The CDR3 extends over 15 amino acids. From germline, CDR1 is MNHNY and CDR2 SVGAGI (reference sequence). Trimming took 6 bases from V and 6 from J; bases not matched to a gene: 12. CDR3 amino acids: CASSRTGTGYGEQYF. In DNA, the CDR3 is TGTGCCAGCAGCCGCACCGGGACAGGGTATGGCGAGCAGTACTTC.

The V and J genes are TRBV5-6 and TRBJ2-1; maybe TRBD1 (5 bases). The germline CDR1 and CDR2 sequences are SGHDT and YYEEEE. This CDR3 spans 11 amino acids. The V end lost 1 base, the J end lost 10 bases, and 6 bases lay between the germline ends. This chain's CDR3 is CASSLWGEQFF. CDR3 DNA sequence: TGTGCCAGCAGCTTGTGGGGCGAGCAGTTCTTC.

This chain connects TRBV6-5 to TRBJ1-5; TRBD1 agrees at 8 bases. Trimming cost V 5 bases and J 2 bases; bases outside gene matches: 5. This CDR3 is 15 amino acids long. Germline lookup yields CDR1 MNHEY and CDR2 SVGAGI. CDR3: CASSPTGEGNQPQHF. The CDR3 DNA is TGTGCCAGCAGTCCGACAGGGGAAGGCAATCAGCCCCAGCATTTT.

The chain uses TRBV6-5 and TRBJ2-7; D may be TRBD1 (5 bases). CDR3 size: 14 residues. Germline lookup yields CDR1 MNHEY and CDR2 SVGAGI. Trimming removed 6 bases at V and 4 bases at J, with 16 bases between. CDR3 loop: CASRTVSSAYEQYF. CDR3 coding DNA: TGTGCCAGCAGGACAGTCTCTAGTGCATACGAGCAGTACTTC.

The rearrangement uses TRBV11-3 and TRBJ1-3, with a possible D match to TRBD1 (6 bases). Germline V lookup: CDR1 SGHNT, CDR2 YENEEA. V lost 5 bases, J lost 4 bases, and 12 bases lay in between. The CDR3 length is 14 residues. The CDR3 DNA reads TGTGCCAGCAGCCCGCCAGGGGACGGAAACACCATATATTTT. It codes for CASSPPGDGNTIYF.

On this clone itself: An end of the junction does not agree with germline; a read error may underlie this. The chain couples TRBV2 to TRBJ2-3, with TRBD2 matching over 8 bases. The CDR3 extends over 11 amino acids. Germline V CDR1 and CDR2: SNHLY, FYNNEI. The CDR3 reads CIGGAIDTQYF. In DNA form, the CDR3 reads TGCATCGGGGGGGCAATAGATACGCAGTATTTT.

Note on this clone: Other DNA sequences in the same sample also yield this CDR3. This chain uses TRBV18 with TRBJ2-5; unclear D gene. The germline V gene encodes CDR1 KGHSH and CDR2 LQKENI. CDR3 length: 11 amino acids. Trimming pared 1 base from V and 3 bases from J, leaving 0 bases between. The CDR3, as DNA: TGTGCCAGCTCACCACAAGAGACCCAGTACTTC. Its protein product is CASSPQETQYF.

CDR3 nucleotide sequence: TGTGCCAGCACCACATACAGGGGTGATGAGCAGTTCTTC. Translating it yields CASTTYRGDEQFF. The chain links TRBV6-1 to TRBJ2-1; 7 bases align to TRBD1. Trimming cost V 7 bases and J 8 bases; bases outside gene matches: 8. The length of the CDR3 is 13 residues. Germline assignment: CDR1 MNHNS and CDR2 SASEGT.

The chain has TRBV28 and TRBJ1-2, with D perhaps TRBD1 (5 bases). The V gene's germline CDR1 is MDHEN and CDR2 SYDVKM. This CDR3 is 14 amino acids long. V shed 2 bases and J shed 4 bases, with 11 bases lying between them. CDR3 sequence (DNA): TGTGCCAGCAGTTTAGCCCAGGGCCCCTATGGCTACACCTTC. It translates to CASSLAQGPYGYTF.